The entry below gives a single TCR beta chain sequence along with its context. Its antigen remains unidentified. Repertoires were generated with immunoSEQ multiplex PCR, while TCRdb's copy carries only in-frame clones and drops some. Among around 130,000 clones, 86% were seen once, and the ten largest hold around 8.2%. This specimen belongs to a study of identifying expanded T cells in peripheral blood. Study-wide points: Differentially abundant clones: 1 to 1.5 between replicates, 16.4 at around 15 days, under 25 at four. Across healthy donors, higher total template counts meant significantly greater approximately 2-week count variance.

CDR3 length equals 15 residues. V gave up 5 bases and J gave up 8 bases, with 19 bases separating them. Germline values: CDR1 MDHEN, CDR2 SYDVKM. During the collection period, no donor immune events like infections were recorded. The source of this sequence is a person between 18 and 75 years old in good health. The chain carries TRBV28 and TRBJ2-4; D remains ambiguous. The sample comprised blood. The CDR3 DNA reads as TGTGCCAGCAGTCCCCTCGGAGTTGGTGGGGACATTCAGTACTTC. This encodes CASSPLGVGGDIQYF. The full variable domain, with the rest looked up from reference TRBV28 and TRBJ2-4, is DVKVTQSSRYLVKRTGEKVFLECVQDMDHENMFWYRQDPGLGLRLIYFSYDVKMKEKGDIPEGYSVSREKKERFSLILESASTNQTSMYLCASSPLGVGGDIQYFGAGTRLSVL.